This T cell receptor beta chain was retrieved from a study of blood T cell repertoires in COVID-19. Study as a whole: Collection of acute and convalescent COVID-19 samples took place in the United States, Italy and Spain. T cells, B-cell-depleted T cells, or PBMCs supplied cDNA or gDNA.

CDR3 length: 16 residues. The V end lost 0 bases, the J end lost 8 bases, and 20 bases lay between the germline ends. CDR1 and CDR2 from the germline V gene are SGHRS and YFSETQ. Seattle patient enrollment occurred during active infection, with longitudinal follow-up thereafter. TCRdb's copy holds only in-frame clones and misses some; the assay was immunoSEQ multiplex PCR. The data show hundreds of thousands of clones, with roughly 82% seen just once and 5% to 6% held by the top ten. This sequence joins TRBV5-1 and TRBJ1-2, with D perhaps matching TRBD1 (6 bases). The sample was peripheral blood. This receptor was taken from a woman over 75 with COVID-19, enrolled during active disease. The CDR3 sequence: CASSLGDMPRLGGYTF. The CDR3 region has the DNA TGCGCCAGCAGCTTGGGGGACATGCCCCGGCTGGGGGGCTACACCTTC.